A selection of T cell receptor beta chains follows, all from one sample in a study of CD8 T cells in Susac syndrome. Using its own MiXCR run on the immunoSEQ multiplex PCR reads, TCRdb lists one record per CDR3 protein. Of about 120,000 distinct CDR3 sequences listed, nearly 96% were seen once; the top ten hold less than 0.15%. The source material was CD4+ T cells from PBMCs. The receptors were gathered from a human donor with Susac syndrome. CDR3s include the opening cysteine and the closing phenylalanine or tryptophan. The D gene is left open where the match is weak. A row's size may be missing; if present it is once, few, many or a size class.

DNA	CDR3	size	J	V	D
TGTGCCACCAGCAGAGAATATGGCGGCACTGAAGCTTTCTTT	CATSREYGGTEAFF	.	TRBJ1-1	TRBV15	.
TGCAGTGCTAGCGAACCGGGACAGGGCTATGGCTACACCTTC	CSASEPGQGYGYTF	.	TRBJ1-2	TRBV20-1	TRBD1
TGTGCCAGCACCACACCCAGATCTGGGGCCAACGTCCTGACTTTC	CASTTPRSGANVLTF	.	TRBJ2-6	TRBV28	.
TGCAGTGCTAGAGATAGGGATGAAGCTTTCTTT	CSARDRDEAFF	.	TRBJ1-1	TRBV20-1	.
TGTGCCAGCAGCGTAGCTCTTCCTAGCGGGTCGCCGCAGTCCGAGCAGTACTTC	CASSVALPSGSPQSEQYF	.	TRBJ2-7	TRBV9	TRBD2
TGTGCCAGCAGCTCCTGGACCCTGGGTCAGCCCCAGCATTTT	CASSSWTLGQPQHF	once	TRBJ1-5	TRBV5-6	.
TGCGCCAGCAGCCAAGGGGGCTCGGGATATACTAATGAAAAACTGTTTTTT	CASSQGGSGYTNEKLFF	.	TRBJ1-4	TRBV4-1	.
TGCAGCGTTGCGGCGTCTAGCGGAACCTACAATGAGCAGTTCTTC	CSVAASSGTYNEQFF	.	TRBJ2-1	TRBV29-1	TRBD2
TGTGCCAGCAGTCGACAGTGGGTAGGGGGCCAGTACTTC	CASSRQWVGGQYF	.	TRBJ2-5	TRBV2	.
TGCAGCGCCACCGGGACAGGGGTGTACGAGCAGTACTTC	CSATGTGVYEQYF	.	TRBJ2-7	TRBV29-1	TRBD1
TGCAGTGCTAGAAGGGAGACCCAGTACTTC	CSARRETQYF	.	TRBJ2-5	TRBV20-1	.
TGTGCCTCCCTCCGGCTATCTAACTATGGCTACACCTTC	CASLRLSNYGYTF	.	TRBJ1-2	TRBV30	.
TGTGCCAGCAGCTTACCAGGGAGCAAAAACATTCAGTACTTC	CASSLPGSKNIQYF	.	TRBJ2-4	TRBV7-9	.
TGCAGCGTGGCAGGGGGCAGGGGTGGCTACACCTTC	CSVAGGRGGYTF	once	TRBJ1-2	TRBV29-1	TRBD1
TGTGCCAGCAGTGGAGGACGGTCAGAGACCCAGTACTTC	CASSGGRSETQYF	.	TRBJ2-5	TRBV12-3/TRBV12-4	.
TGTGCCAGCAGGGCCGGGGAGGGCCAAGAGCAGTTCTTC	CASRAGEGQEQFF	.	TRBJ2-1	TRBV12-3/TRBV12-4	TRBD2
TGTGCCATCACTGCGGGCGGGTACAATGAGCAGTTCTTC	CAITAGGYNEQFF	.	TRBJ2-1	TRBV6-1	.